This T cell receptor (beta chain) was documented in a study of cytomegalovirus exposure and HLA in healthy donors (TCRdb year 2017). Regarding the research as a whole: A later analysis indicated that the 130 or so validation repertoires were generated on the platform also employed for the approximately 670 repertoires of the first cohort. Along with the approximately 700-subject first cohort, a separate validation cohort of some 130 different subjects was used. The aim of the study was to test whether cataloging public T cell receptors could identify signatures of past pathogen exposure. The study combined high-throughput TCR immunosequencing, statistical association of individual TCRs with disease status, and machine learning to predict cytomegalovirus infection status. The investigation overall reported the following: In a later analysis, TCRs clustered in the first cohort were found to also tend to co-occur in the roughly 130 validation repertoires, with 90% to 95% of cluster scores above 0. Three of the identified cytomegalovirus-associated TCR beta chains were confirmed in vitro to be specific for cytomegalovirus antigens. The authors suggested that the approach could potentially be extended to other disease states and immunological phenotypes. The study listed 150 to 200 TCR beta chains as associated with cytomegalovirus. A later analysis lacked HLA typing for the validation cohort, so it scored co-occurrence in that cohort across all 110 or so repertoires. Most TCR sequences were observed very rarely across donors, whereas some public TCRs were present in many individuals. Cytomegalovirus status was reported to be diagnosed by the classifier with high specificity and sensitivity in both the original and validation cohorts.

Points on this clone: Its antigen is currently not known. The record has no base qualities; no much larger clone is one base away. The same CDR3 is also encoded by other DNA sequences in this sample.

Library preparation used the immunoSEQ multiplex PCR assay. For the original study's pipeline: A statistical classification framework was built to diagnose cytomegalovirus status from the catalog of TCR beta chain sequences. TCRdb obtained this table from immuneACCESS and retained in-frame rearrangements with V and J assigned. These tables miss some clones; where compared with another copy, unresolved V genes account for less than half of the shortfall, and the remainder is unexplained. Clone size and V and J calls were adopted from that table, with D and trimming inferred from the DNA. The sample profile shows more than 200,000 clones; about 90% of them were found once. The ten largest clones capture approximately 3% of the sample. As encoded in the germline V gene, CDR1 is SGHRS while CDR2 is YFSETQ. After removal of 0 bases from V and 2 bases from J, the junction retains 3 bases not matched to a gene. The cysteine opens and the phenylalanine closes a CDR3 of 15 amino acids. Here the CDR3 DNA is all that survives: 45 bases in frame from base 1.

Donors formed part of the validation cohort, which comprised over a hundred subjects and was distinct from the first cohort of over 500 subjects. The chain was built from TRBV5-1 and TRBJ2-7, and TRBD2 aligns with 9 junction nucleotides. Input material: PBMCs. This clonotype originated in a young woman in good health and CMV-seronegative. The DNA is as follows: TGCGCCAGCAGCTTGGGACTAGCGGCAACCTACGAGCAGTACTTC. This is translated as CASSLGLAATYEQYF.